These 30 T cell receptor beta chains originate from one sample sequenced in a study of OX40 agonist ivuxolimab in advanced cancers. Only in-frame clones appear in the TCRdb table, and some are missing; sequencing was by immunoSEQ multiplex PCR. Of fewer than 90,000 clones in the sample, around 86% were seen once. Material: CD4+ or CD8+ T cells sorted from blood, obtained in a trial of the OX40 agonist ivuxolimab. These TCRs come from an adult with an advanced solid tumor such as melanoma, head and neck, liver or kidney cancer.

The chain links TRBV14 to TRBJ2-5, with 10 bases aligning to TRBD1. The germline V gene has CDR1 SGHDN and CDR2 FVKESK. This CDR3 is 17 amino acids long. Trimming removed 4 bases from V and 3 bases from J; junction bases left unmatched: 11. Written as DNA, the CDR3 is TGTGCCAGCAGCCGGAGGAGAGGGACAGGGGAAAAAGAGACCCAGTACTTC. Its protein product is CASSRRRGTGEKETQYF.

V usage is TRBV19 and J usage is TRBJ2-5; the match to TRBD2 covers 7 bases. V lost 4 bases to trimming and J lost 5 bases; unmatched junction nucleotides: 4. Germline CDR1 LNHDA, CDR2 SQIVND (reference sequence). The length of the CDR3 is 13 residues. CDR3 in amino acids: CASSRTGRETQYF. The CDR3 DNA is TGTGCCAGTAGTAGGACCGGGAGGGAGACCCAGTACTTC.

This chain joins TRBV28 and TRBJ1-1; D might be TRBD1 (5 bases). Trimming pared 3 bases from V and 11 bases from J, leaving 19 bases between. Germline values: CDR1 MDHEN, CDR2 SYDVKM. CDR3 length: 14 residues. The CDR3 region has the DNA TGTGCCAGCAGTTTTCATCCCCCGAAGGGGAGTGCTTTCTTT. Residues: CASSFHPPKGSAFF.

The chain recombines TRBV18 with TRBJ2-5; TRBD2 aligns across 14 bases. The CDR3 has 17 residues. Per the germline V gene, CDR1 is KGHSH and CDR2 is LQKENI. Trimming cost V 6 bases and J 1 base; bases outside gene matches: 7. CDR3 nucleotides: TGTGCCAGCTCGCGGACTAGCGGGGGGCTGGGCCAAGAGACCCAGTACTTC. Protein sequence: CASSRTSGGLGQETQYF.

The V gene is TRBV19, the J gene TRBJ2-6; D is uncertain. There are 13 residues in the CDR3. Trimming took off 7 bases at V and 4 bases at J, with 8 bases between the two ends. Germline values: CDR1 LNHDA, CDR2 SQIVND (reference sequence). For the CDR3, the DNA is TGTGCCAGTAATCTGGCGGGGGCCAACGTCCTGACTTTC. Its protein product is CASNLAGANVLTF.

The rearrangement joins TRBV4-1 to TRBJ2-2; the D is unclear. Trimming took 0 bases from V and 5 from J, leaving 7 bases between them. This CDR3 contains 14 residues. The V gene's germline CDR1 is MGHRA and CDR2 YSYEKL. The CDR3: CASSQEARTGELFF. CDR3 nucleotide sequence: TGCGCCAGCAGCCAAGAAGCCAGGACCGGGGAGCTGTTTTTT.

The V and J genes are TRBV10-3 and TRBJ1-1; D unclear. Per germline, CDR1 ENHRY and CDR2 SYGVKD. This CDR3 is built from 12 residues. With 0 bases removed from V and 7 bases from J, the gap between germline ends came to 6 bases. CDR3 in amino acids: CAISESGDEAFF. Written as DNA, the CDR3 is TGTGCCATCAGTGAGTCAGGAGATGAAGCTTTCTTT.

This clone occurred a few times. The CDR3 spells CASSSPGDAGANVLTF. CDR3 DNA sequence: TGTGCCAGTAGTTCCCCGGGGGACGCTGGGGCCAACGTCCTGACTTTC. The chain combines TRBV19 with TRBJ2-6, with D maybe TRBD2 (6 bases). CDR1 and CDR2 from the germline V gene are LNHDA and SQIVND (reference sequence). The germline V and J ends were trimmed by 5 bases and 2 bases, with 13 bases remaining between them. The CDR3 runs 16 residues.

The chain links TRBV6-1 to TRBJ2-2; D might be TRBD1 (6 bases). V lost 5 bases to trimming and J lost 0 bases, with 10 bases between them. CDR1 MNHNS and CDR2 SASEGT come from the germline V gene. The CDR3 totals 15 residues. CDR3 bases: TGTGCCAGCAGTACACAGGGACCGAACACCGGGGAGCTGTTTTTT. Amino acids: CASSTQGPNTGELFF.

In its sample, this clone was seen a few times. The chain employs TRBV6-1 and TRBJ2-3; TRBD1 agrees at 9 bases. Trimming cost V 4 bases and J 0 bases; bases outside gene matches: 2. CDR3 size: 15 residues. Germline V gene data show CDR1 as MNHNS and CDR2 as SASEGT. CDR3 residues: CASSVGTGSTDTQYF. The CDR3 bases are TGTGCCAGCAGTGTTGGGACAGGGAGCACAGATACGCAGTATTTT.

As regards this clone: The junction departs from the called germline gene at one end, perhaps through a read error. V usage is TRBV6-5 and J usage is TRBJ1-1; 7 bases fit TRBD1. From germline, CDR1 is MNHEY and CDR2 SVGAGI. The CDR3 covers 13 residues. CDR3 in amino acids: CAGSLWTGDLAFF. CDR3 nucleotides: TGTGCCGGCAGTTTATGGACAGGTGATTTGGCTTTCTTT.

Only one count was recorded for this clone. The chain joins TRBV5-1 to TRBJ2-2; D perhaps matches TRBD2 (5 bases). Germline V gives CDR1 SGHRS, CDR2 YFSETQ. The CDR3 runs 15 residues. V was cut by 7 bases and J by 5 bases, with 18 bases left in between. The CDR3 DNA follows: TGCGCCAGCCTCGGCGGAGGTCGCAGTACCGGGGAGCTGTTTTTT. Amino acids: CASLGGGRSTGELFF.

This chain connects TRBV6-5 to TRBJ1-1; 7 nucleotides line up with TRBD1. The CDR3 covers 15 residues. The ends lost 5 bases at V and 3 bases at J; junction bases unmatched: 9. CDR1 is MNHEY, CDR2 SVGAGI, per germline. The CDR3 DNA reads as TGTGCCAGCAGTCGGACAGGACAGGCACACACTGAAGCTTTCTTT. Translating gives CASSRTGQAHTEAFF.

The count of this clone is one. The CDR3 coding sequence is TGTGCCAGTAGTATAGGTGGGGCCCCCATCCACTACAATGAGCAGTTCTTC. It yields the protein CASSIGGAPIHYNEQFF. The J gene is TRBJ2-1, the V gene TRBV19; D might be TRBD1 (5 bases). V was clipped by 1 base and J by 3 bases, with 16 bases between them. CDR3 length: 17 amino acids. From germline, CDR1 is LNHDA and CDR2 SQIVND (reference sequence).

V and J are TRBV5-1 and TRBJ2-1; TRBD1 matches at 7 bases. V gave up 3 bases and J gave up 10 bases; unmatched junction bases: 7. Germline CDR1 SGHRS, CDR2 YFSETQ. The CDR3 length is 13 residues. The CDR3 loop is CASSSQGVSEQFF. CDR3 sequence (DNA): TGCGCCAGCAGCTCTCAGGGGGTGTCCGAGCAGTTCTTC.

The genes are TRBV27 and TRBJ2-2; D gene unclear. The CDR3 is 16 residues long. V dropped 7 bases and J dropped 0 bases, with 15 bases sitting between them. Germline CDR1 reads MNHEY; CDR2 reads SMNVEV (reference sequence). This chain's CDR3 is CASTLDRPPNTGELFF. CDR3 bases: TGTGCCAGCACCCTAGACCGACCCCCGAACACCGGGGAGCTGTTTTTT.

V and J are TRBV6-1 and TRBJ2-3, with a weak D call TRBD2 (6 bases). V lost 9 bases and J lost 0, with 16 bases in between. Germline CDR1 MNHNS, CDR2 SASEGT. The CDR3 is 15 residues long. Here the CDR3 DNA reads TGTGCCAGTCGGAGGGATTCCGCTAGCACAGATACGCAGTATTTT. It codes for CASRRDSASTDTQYF.

The V and J genes are TRBV5-1 and TRBJ2-1, with 8 bases lining up with TRBD2. This CDR3 has 15 amino acids. The germline CDR1 and CDR2 sequences are SGHRS and YFSETQ. Germline trimming cut 3 bases from V and 2 bases from J; bases unmatched to any gene: 4. The CDR3 nucleotides read TGCGCCAGCAGCTCCTTAGCGGGGACCTACAATGAGCAGTTCTTC. It codes for CASSSLAGTYNEQFF.

The chain employs TRBV4-2 and TRBJ2-2; 8 bases match TRBD2. V dropped 5 bases and J dropped 5; count of bases not matched to a gene: 4. CDR1 is LGHNA, CDR2 YNFKEQ, per germline. The CDR3 spans 14 residues. CDR3 sequence reads: CASSLVAGTGELFF. The CDR3 DNA sequence: TGTGCCAGCAGCTTGGTAGCGGGGACCGGGGAGCTGTTTTTT.

CDR3 DNA sequence: TGTGCCAGCAGCTTATGGCGGCAGAACACCGGGGAGCTGTTTTTT. It is translated as CASSLWRQNTGELFF. The chain is built from TRBV11-2 and TRBJ2-2; D is unclear. The CDR3 spans 15 residues. V dropped 2 bases and J dropped 1 base, with 8 bases sitting between them. The germline V gene encodes CDR1 SGHAT and CDR2 FQNNGV.

The chain couples TRBV18 to TRBJ1-1, with 7 bases matching TRBD1. V lost 0 bases, J lost 5 bases, and 6 bases stayed unmatched. There are 15 residues in the CDR3. Germline values: CDR1 KGHSH, CDR2 LQKENI. CDR3 protein: CASSPPEGARTEAFF. As DNA, the CDR3 is TGTGCCAGCTCACCACCGGAGGGGGCGCGAACTGAAGCTTTCTTT.

The chain recombines TRBV25-1 with TRBJ2-1; 8 nucleotides line up with TRBD2. This CDR3 has 18 residues. V lost 4 bases, J lost 4 bases, and 15 bases stayed unmatched. Germline V lookup: CDR1 MGHDK, CDR2 SYGVNS. CDR3 nucleotide sequence: TGTGCCAGCAGTGGTCCCTCCCTCCTAGCGGGCCTGTACAATGAGCAGTTCTTC. Encoded protein: CASSGPSLLAGLYNEQFF.

The chain combines TRBV6-5 with TRBJ2-7; TRBD1 agrees at 10 bases. The CDR3 sequence is 14 residues long. V lost 0 bases and J lost 7; bases outside the gene matches: 3. CDR1 MNHEY and CDR2 SVGAGI come from the germline V gene. CDR3 sequence: CASSYSGQGWEQYF. CDR3 nucleotides: TGTGCCAGCAGTTACTCGGGACAGGGGTGGGAGCAGTACTTC.

This clone has only one observation. The chain has TRBV6-6 and TRBJ2-7; weak D call: TRBD2 (5 bases). Germline V gene data show CDR1 as MNHNY and CDR2 as SVGAGI (reference sequence). Trimming stripped 4 bases from V and 3 bases from J, with 16 bases between. CDR3 size: 15 residues. The CDR3 loop is CASSSPFGGGYEQYF. The CDR3 DNA is TGTGCCAGCAGTTCCCCCTTCGGAGGAGGCTACGAGCAGTACTTC.

The chain is built from TRBV11-3 and TRBJ2-1; D is perhaps TRBD1 or TRBD2 (6 bases each). Per the germline V gene, CDR1 is SGHNT and CDR2 is YENEEA. The CDR3 runs 13 residues. V lost 1 base and J 6 bases, leaving 7 bases between the germline ends. CDR3 nucleotide sequence: TGTGCCAGCAGCTTAGGGGGGGCCAATGAGCAGTTCTTC. This translates into CASSLGGANEQFF.

The J gene is TRBJ2-1, the V gene TRBV6-1, with D possibly TRBD2 on 6 matching bases. Germline V gene data show CDR1 as MNHNS and CDR2 as SASEGT. V was clipped by 2 bases and J by 7 bases, with 6 bases between them. The CDR3 runs to 12 residues. The DNA of the CDR3 is TGTGCCAGCAGTGAACGGGGGAATGAGCAGTTCTTC. Amino acid sequence: CASSERGNEQFF.

The chain is built from TRBV7-2 and TRBJ1-5; 7 bases map to TRBD1. V was pared by 4 bases and J by 2 bases, with 2 bases of the junction left unmatched. The germline CDR1 and CDR2 sequences are SGHTA and FQGNSA. This CDR3 comprises 14 residues. The CDR3 loop is CASSSTGRNQPQHF. The CDR3 coding sequence is TGTGCCAGCAGCTCGACAGGGCGCAATCAGCCCCAGCATTTT.

CDR3 residues: CASRPDRGGNQPQHF. The CDR3 bases are TGTGCCAGCAGACCCGACAGGGGCGGCAATCAGCCCCAGCATTTT. V usage is TRBV28 and J usage is TRBJ1-5; 8 bases agree with TRBD1. Germline V CDR1 and CDR2: MDHEN, SYDVKM. The CDR3 runs 15 residues. V lost 6 bases to trimming and J lost 2 bases; unmatched junction nucleotides: 6.

The chain uses TRBV28 and TRBJ1-1, with D possibly being TRBD1 (6 bases). The CDR3 sequence is 12 residues long. CDR1 is MDHEN, CDR2 SYDVKM, per germline. V gave up 3 bases and J gave up 11 bases, with 13 bases separating them. The CDR3 region is CASSLVRGAAFF. CDR3 DNA: TGTGCCAGCAGTTTGGTTCGGGGGGCGGCTTTCTTT. Drawing the rest from reference TRBV28 and TRBJ1-1, the complete variable domain is DVKVTQSSRYLVKRTGEKVFLECVQDMDHENMFWYRQDPGLGLRLIYFSYDVKMKEKGDIPEGYSVSREKKERFSLILESASTNQTSMYLCASSLVRGAAFFGQGTRLTVV.

The chain is built from TRBV6-1 and TRBJ2-7; TRBD1 is a possible D gene (5 bases). Trimming shortened V by 6 bases and J by 2 bases, and 14 bases separated the two germline ends. This CDR3 is 14 amino acids long. Germline V gene data show CDR1 as MNHNS and CDR2 as SASEGT. The CDR3 protein is CASRKGKDPYEQYF. The CDR3 DNA follows: TGTGCCAGCAGGAAGGGGAAGGACCCCTACGAGCAGTACTTC.